Each of the 27 T cell receptor beta chains below was sequenced from the same sample in a study of glioma-infiltrating T cells. The iRepertoire nested amplicon-rescue multiplex PCR amplified TCR alpha and beta CDR3s from RNA. TCRdb reprocessed the multiplex PCR reads with MiXCR, giving one entry per CDR3 protein. There are approximately 190,000 distinct CDR3 sequences in the sample; 32% occur only once, and roughly a fifth lies in the top ten. The sample consisted of glioma tissue, nonneoplastic brain tissue, or PBMCs (not recorded which). These receptor sequences come from a human donor with low-grade glioma or glioblastoma, undergoing nonglioma brain surgery, or in good health (not recorded which).

The rearrangement links TRBV11-2 to TRBJ2-7; D is unclear. V gave up 0 bases and J gave up 6 bases, with 6 bases separating them. The CDR3 totals 12 residues. Germline CDR1 SGHAT, CDR2 FQNNGV. CDR3 nucleotide sequence: TGTGCCAGCAGCTTAGATCGGACCGAGCAGTACTTC. It translates to CASSLDRTEQYF.

This clonotype was picked up many times. The V gene is TRBV7-2, the J gene TRBJ2-1; D is tentatively TRBD1 or TRBD2 (5 bases each). The V gene lost 2 bases and the J gene lost 14 bases, with 22 bases spanning the gap. The germline V gene has CDR1 SGHTA and CDR2 FQGNSA. The CDR3 sequence is 15 residues long. The CDR3 DNA is TGTGCCAGCAGCTTATATGATACGCAGGGAGATAAGGAGTTCTTC. Its protein product is CASSLYDTQGDKEFF.

This clonotype was seen many times. The rearrangement links TRBV3-1 to TRBJ2-5; 9 nucleotides agree with TRBD2. Germline values: CDR1 LGHDT, CDR2 YNNKEL (reference sequence). This CDR3 spans 16 amino acids. The V gene end was trimmed by 3 bases and the J gene end by 2 bases; junction bases not matched to a gene: 7. The CDR3 protein is CASSHPSGTIQETQYF. The CDR3 nucleotides read TGTGCCAGCAGCCACCCTAGCGGGACTATACAAGAGACCCAGTACTTC.

As for this clonotype: At one end the junction does not follow the germline gene, possibly because of a read error. The chain uses TRBV2 and TRBJ1-5; no firm D call. The CDR3 is made up of 17 amino acids. Germline V gene data show CDR1 as SNHLY and CDR2 as FYNNEI. The CDR3 nucleotides read TGCGCCAGCAGCCAAGTCCCACTTGGGATTAGCAATAAGCCCCAGCATTTT. Its protein product is CASSQVPLGISNKPQHF.

Only a few counts were recorded for this clonotype. The J gene is TRBJ2-7, the V gene TRBV19; either TRBD1 or TRBD2 may supply D (5 bases each). In germline, CDR1 is LNHDA, CDR2 SQIVND (reference sequence). There are 14 residues in the CDR3. Trimming removed 3 bases from V and 2 bases from J, with 11 bases in between. CDR3 residues: CASSIGAGPYEQYF. As DNA, the CDR3 is TGTGCCAGTAGTATCGGGGCTGGACCCTACGAGCAGTACTTC.

This clonotype was counted many times. The genes are TRBV18 and TRBJ1-5; D remains ambiguous. CDR3 size: 13 residues. Germline V gene sequence: CDR1 KGHSH, CDR2 LQKENI. Trimming cost V 3 bases and J 4 bases, with 7 bases left between them. CDR3 residues: CASSPAQNQPQHF. The DNA of the CDR3 is TGTGCCAGCTCACCGGCCCAGAATCAGCCCCAGCATTTT.

As concerns this clonotype: A read error may be the cause here, since a much bigger clone is one base away. This chain connects TRBV3-1 to TRBJ1-2; 9 nucleotides align to TRBD1. The CDR3 consists of 14 residues. Looked up from germline, CDR1 is LGHDT and CDR2 is YNNKEL (reference sequence). CDR3 DNA: TGTGCCAGCAGCAAAGAACAGGGGGCCGGAGGCTACACCTTC. Translating gives CASSKEQGAGGYTF. The complete variable domain, with remaining parts taken from reference TRBV3-1 and TRBJ1-2, reads DTAVSQTPKYLVTQMGNDKSIKCEQNLGHDTMYWYKQDSKKFLKIMFSYNNKELIINETVPNRFSPKSPDKAHLNLHINSLELGDSAVYFCASSKEQGAGGYTFGSGTRLTVV.

A note on this clonotype: Germline and junction disagree at one end, which may indicate a read error. The chain uses TRBV27 and TRBJ2-3; D may be TRBD1 (7 bases). Germline CDR1 reads MNHEY; CDR2 reads SMNVEV (reference sequence). This CDR3 comprises 15 residues. CDR3 bases: TGTGCCAGCAGCGCGGGACCCAAGGGGGCAGATACGAAGTATTTT. This encodes CASSAGPKGADTKYF.

Concerning this clonotype: A much larger clone is a single base away; this may be a read error. The J gene is TRBJ2-2, the V gene TRBV7-9; D gene unclear. CDR3 size: 13 residues. Trimming pared 0 bases from V and 10 bases from J, leaving 9 bases between. Per germline, CDR1 SEHNR and CDR2 FQNEAQ (reference sequence). As DNA, the CDR3 is TGTGCCAGCAGCTTAGCGGCTGGAGTGGAGCTGTTTTTT. Its protein product is CASSLAAGVELFF. Using reference TRBV7-9 and TRBJ2-2 for the parts outside the CDR3, the full variable domain is DTGVSQNPRHKITKRGQNVTFRCDPISEHNRLYWYRQTLGQGPEFLTYFQNEAQLEKSRLLSDRFSAERPKGSFSTLEIQRTEQGDSAMYLCASSLAAGVELFFGEGSRLTVL.

This clonotype was seen many times. This chain uses TRBV15 with TRBJ2-1, with 7 bases that match TRBD1. V shed 1 base and J 8 bases; nucleotides not matched to a gene: 8. CDR3 length: 15 amino acids. CDR1 is LNHNV and CDR2 is YYDKDF in the germline V gene (reference sequence). The CDR3 nucleotides read TGTGCCACCAGCAGAGGAAGACAGGGTCGGGATGAGCAGTTCTTC. Translation: CATSRGRQGRDEQFF.

In its sample, this clonotype was seen many times. This chain uses TRBV20-1 with TRBJ2-1; TRBD2 agrees at 12 bases. CDR3 length: 16 amino acids. CDR1 DFQATT and CDR2 SNEGSKA come from the germline V gene (reference sequence). Trimming took 3 bases from V and 8 from J; bases not matched to a gene: 11. CDR3 nucleotide sequence: TGCAGTGCTAGGGATCTAGCGGGAGGGGAAAGGGATGAGCAGTTCTTC. Translated, it gives CSARDLAGGERDEQFF.

This clonotype was counted ten times or more. V gene TRBV7-2 combines with J gene TRBJ1-1, with no clear D. The V end lost 5 bases, the J end lost 2 bases, and 9 bases lay between the germline ends. This CDR3 spans 13 amino acids. Germline lookup yields CDR1 SGHTA and CDR2 FQGNSA. The CDR3 is CASSPQPNTEAFF. The CDR3 DNA sequence: TGTGCCAGCAGCCCACAACCTAACACTGAAGCTTTCTTT.

This clonotype has ten or more counts. The chain links TRBV6-2 or TRBV6-3 to TRBJ2-1; 10 bases agree with TRBD2. CDR1 MNHEY and CDR2 SVGEGT come from the germline V gene. The CDR3 runs to 17 residues. The trim removed 4 bases at V and 6 bases at J, leaving 12 bases unmatched. CDR3 sequence (DNA): TGTGCCAGCAGTTTACCGGGACTAGCGCCTCCTGGCAATGAGCAGTTCTTC. Translated: CASSLPGLAPPGNEQFF.

The rearrangement uses TRBV29-1 and TRBJ2-7, with D perhaps TRBD2 (5 bases). V dropped 5 bases and J dropped 0 bases, with 14 bases sitting between them. The CDR3 contains 14 residues. From germline, CDR1 is SQVTM and CDR2 ANQGSEA. The CDR3 here is CSVPKAGDSYEQYF. The CDR3 DNA follows: TGCAGCGTTCCCAAGGCCGGGGACTCCTACGAGCAGTACTTC.

The chain uses TRBV30 and TRBJ1-3, with D unresolved. Germline V lookup: CDR1 GTSNPN, CDR2 SVGIG (reference sequence). The CDR3 has 11 residues. The V end lost 3 bases, the J end lost 11 bases, and 11 bases lay between the germline ends. DNA for the CDR3: TGTGCCTGGAGCGGTCAGGTTGCCATATATTTT. Translation gives CAWSGQVAIYF.

The chain combines TRBV6-1 with TRBJ2-1; 7 bases align to TRBD2. The CDR3 consists of 17 residues. With 6 bases clipped from V and 0 bases from J, the junction kept 11 bases outside the gene matches. Germline V lookup: CDR1 MNHNS, CDR2 SASEGT. In DNA form, the CDR3 reads TGTGCCAGCAGCCCCCCCGTGCGGGAGAGCTCCTACAATGAGCAGTTCTTC. It yields the protein CASSPPVRESSYNEQFF.

As to this clonotype: Possible read error: a much larger clone is one base away. This chain uses TRBV3-1 with TRBJ2-1, with D tentatively TRBD1 (6 bases). V gave up 6 bases and J gave up 11 bases, with 23 bases separating them. Germline CDR1 and CDR2: LGHDT and YNNKEL (reference sequence). The CDR3 spans 15 residues. The CDR3 reads CASSDPELSGDKQFF. For the CDR3, the DNA is TGTGCCAGCAGTGACCCCGAATTATCAGGGGATAAGCAGTTCTTC.

With respect to this clonotype: It is likely a read error, because the conserved phenylalanine at the end of the CDR3 is missing. The chain joins TRBV29-1 to TRBJ2-1; 10 nucleotides line up with TRBD2. Germline V CDR1 and CDR2: SQVTM, ANQGSEA. The CDR3 is made up of 16 amino acids. The ends lost 4 bases at V and 5 bases at J; junction bases unmatched: 11. The CDR3 DNA is TGCAGCGTTGTCGATAGCGGGAGGCCCGGACACAATGAGCAGTTCCTC. Protein: CSVVDSGRPGHNEQFL.

This clonotype was counted only a few times. V gene TRBV14 combines with J gene TRBJ2-3; D call uncertain. The ends were cut back, 2 bases at V and 1 base at J, with 10 bases in the middle. Germline V gives CDR1 SGHDN, CDR2 FVKESK. This CDR3 is 15 amino acids long. The CDR3 loop reads CASSQPRRGTDTQYF. The CDR3 bases are TGTGCCAGCAGCCAACCCAGAAGGGGCACAGATACGCAGTATTTT.

This clonotype came up a few times. The CDR3 region is CASSRQGDTGELFF. The CDR3 region has the DNA TGTGCCAGCAGCCGACAGGGGGACACCGGGGAGCTGTTTTTT. J is TRBJ2-2 and V is TRBV7-2; 9 bases fit TRBD1. This CDR3 region has 14 residues. Germline V lookup: CDR1 SGHTA, CDR2 FQGNSA. V was pared by 5 bases and J by 3 bases, with 1 base of the junction left unmatched.

This chain joins TRBV5-5 and TRBJ2-3, with 7 nucleotides matching TRBD1. The length of the CDR3 is 15 residues. V shed 6 bases, J shed 6 bases, and the junction held 13 bases outside the gene matches. CDR1 and CDR2 (germline): SGHKS, YYEKEE (reference sequence). CDR3 loop: CASTPEGAGWDTQYF. The CDR3 coding sequence is TGTGCCAGCACCCCCGAGGGGGCCGGATGGGATACGCAGTATTTT.

This chain links TRBV3-1 with TRBJ2-7, with 9 nucleotides matching TRBD2. The CDR3 sequence is 15 residues long. CDR1 and CDR2 (germline): LGHDT, YNNKEL (reference sequence). With 2 bases clipped from V and 2 bases from J, the junction kept 4 bases outside the gene matches. CDR3 nucleotide sequence: TGTGCCAGCAGCCAATCGCTAGCGGGAACCTACGAGCAGTACTTC. It yields the protein CASSQSLAGTYEQYF.

V usage is TRBV4-1 and J usage is TRBJ2-3, with 8 bases matching TRBD2. Germline V gives CDR1 MGHRA, CDR2 YSYEKL. This CDR3 has 18 amino acids. Trimming at V came to 0 bases and at J to 9 bases, leaving 17 bases not matched to a gene. The CDR3 loop is CASSQDIPFAGGPRTQYF. The CDR3 DNA is TGCGCCAGCAGCCAAGATATCCCCTTTGCGGGAGGCCCTCGCACGCAGTATTTT.

J is TRBJ2-7 and V is TRBV5-1; 9 nucleotides align to TRBD1. Unmatched junction bases numbered 9, after V lost 4 bases and J lost 4 bases. The germline gives CDR1 SGHRS, CDR2 YFSETQ. The CDR3 length is 15 residues. The CDR3 loop reads CASSPDGTGKYEQYF. DNA of the CDR3: TGCGCCAGCAGCCCGGACGGGACAGGGAAATACGAGCAGTACTTC.

Only one count was recorded for this clonotype. Lacking the conserved final phenylalanine or tryptophan, this CDR3 likely reflects a read error. Because the CDR3's place on the DNA is in doubt, the DNA is left out and the CDR3 is given as listed by TCRdb. This chain joins TRBV6-1 and TRBJ1-1. Termini included, the CDR3 measures 11 amino acids. Germline lookup yields CDR1 MNHNS and CDR2 SASEGT. The CDR3 sequence is CASSEKNEELV.

This clonotype was observed at least ten times. The chain combines TRBV4-3 with TRBJ1-1, with 8 bases aligning to TRBD1. This CDR3 is 15 amino acids long. Per germline, CDR1 LGHNA and CDR2 YSLEER. Losses at the gene ends were 2 bases for V and 1 base for J; bases not matched to a gene: 3. This chain's CDR3 is CASSQTGTGNTEAFF. CDR3 nucleotides: TGCGCCAGCAGCCAAACCGGGACAGGGAACACTGAAGCTTTCTTT.

This clonotype was seen ten or more times. The chain couples TRBV6-6 to TRBJ2-1, with 9 bases aligning to TRBD1. Germline CDR1 reads MNHNY; CDR2 reads SVGAGI (reference sequence). This CDR3 has 14 amino acids. The V gene end was trimmed by 0 bases and the J gene end by 9 bases; junction bases not matched to a gene: 3. CDR3 nucleotides: TGTGCCAGCAGTTACTCGGGACAGGGAAGTGAGCAGTTCTTC. Translating gives CASSYSGQGSEQFF.